The following is a TCR beta chain sequence with its context. The germline V gene encodes CDR1 SGDLS and CDR2 YYNGEE. There are 16 residues in the CDR3. V was clipped by 0 bases and J by 10 bases, with 17 bases between them. The data derive from a study of blood T cell repertoires in COVID-19. Study-wide context: Whether acute or convalescent, the COVID-19 samples came from the United States, Italy and Spain. In each case, the material was cDNA or gDNA derived from T cells, B-cell-depleted T cells, or PBMCs.

Authors' analysis steps: Amplifying reference gene primers gave estimates of nucleated cell counts. Profiled with immunoSEQ multiplex PCR; TCRdb holds only in-frame clones, not every one. V and J calls and clone size are as listed in that table; D and trimming were resolved from the DNA. The table lists under 80,000 clones, about 89% of them singletons. The chain uses TRBV9 and TRBJ1-6; D ambiguous. Sequencing input: peripheral blood. The receptor was derived from a man aged 60 to 75 with acute or convalescent COVID-19. CDR3 sequence (DNA): TGTGCCAGCAGCGTAGGAGGAAGGCAGAGGTCATCACCCCTCCACTTT. Protein sequence: CASSVGGRQRSSPLHF.